The 25 T cell receptor beta chains in this list originate from one sample, sequenced in a study of T cells in Graves' hyperthyroidism and ophthalmopathy. Amplified TCR beta CDR3 regions derived from RNA transcripts. An initial round of RT-PCR targeting the TCR CDR3 relied on the HTBI primer set. Using its own MiXCR run on the multiplex PCR reads, TCRdb lists one record per CDR3 protein. The profile shows approximately 200,000 distinct CDR3 sequences, 15% to 20% of them singletons. The sequencing input was blood. The receptors originated from a man aged 35 to 55 with Graves' hyperthyroidism.

In this sample, this clonotype turned up many times. The rearrangement links TRBV5-1 to TRBJ2-3, with D possibly matching TRBD1 (6 bases). Germline V gene data show CDR1 as SGHRS and CDR2 as YFSETQ. Between the trimmed V and J ends, which lost 1 base and 1 base, there was a span of 16 bases. The CDR3 sequence is 17 residues long. The CDR3 sequence is CASSLFRGPGGTDTQYF. DNA of the CDR3: TGCGCCAGCAGCTTGTTCAGGGGTCCAGGGGGCACAGATACGCAGTATTTT.

V and J are TRBV11-2 and TRBJ2-1; the D is unclear. The CDR3 has 16 residues. The germline V gene has CDR1 SGHAT and CDR2 FQNNGV. Trimming pared 3 bases from V and 8 bases from J, leaving 20 bases between. CDR3 loop: CASSLMEIGVFDEQFF. The DNA of the CDR3 is TGTGCCAGCAGCTTGATGGAGATTGGGGTATTCGATGAGCAGTTCTTC.

This clonotype was seen at least ten times. The chain is built from TRBV28 and TRBJ1-2, with D tentatively TRBD1 (6 bases). Between the trimmed V and J ends, which lost 3 bases and 4 bases, there was a span of 18 bases. Germline CDR1 and CDR2: MDHEN and SYDVKM. CDR3 size: 16 residues. The CDR3 DNA sequence: TGTGCCAGCAGTTTGTCGCCAGGGGACCATATCTATGGCTACACCTTC. Its protein is CASSLSPGDHIYGYTF.

This clonotype occurred many times. The chain uses TRBV6-2 or TRBV6-3 and TRBJ2-2; D unclear. This CDR3 region has 17 residues. From germline, CDR1 is MNHEY and CDR2 SVGEGT. Trimming took 0 bases from V and 9 from J, leaving 20 bases between them. The CDR3 coding sequence is TGTGCCAGCAGTTACTCGACGGCAGGCCCTCTTGGCCGGGAGCTGTTTTTT. Protein: CASSYSTAGPLGRELFF.

This clonotype was counted many times. This chain connects TRBV27 to TRBJ1-5, with D possibly being TRBD1 (5 bases). Per germline, CDR1 MNHEY and CDR2 SMNVEV (reference sequence). Trimming took off 5 bases at V and 3 bases at J, with 14 bases between the two ends. CDR3 length equals 15 residues. CDR3: CASSPSGQNNQPQHF. CDR3 nucleotide sequence: TGTGCCAGCAGTCCCTCGGGGCAAAACAATCAGCCCCAGCATTTT.

J is TRBJ1-2 and V is TRBV3-1; D unclear. The CDR3 spans 16 residues. The V end lost 2 bases, the J end lost 4 bases, and 17 bases lay between the germline ends. Looked up from germline, CDR1 is LGHDT and CDR2 is YNNKEL (reference sequence). CDR3 residues: CASSQRSGAPAYGYTF. DNA of the CDR3: TGTGCCAGCAGCCAACGGTCAGGAGCCCCGGCCTATGGCTACACCTTC.

This clonotype turned up a few times. The rearrangement links TRBV5-6 to TRBJ2-7; 12 bases fit TRBD2. The CDR3 is made up of 14 amino acids. V lost 6 bases to trimming and J lost 2 bases; unmatched junction nucleotides: 3. Germline V gene data show CDR1 as SGHDT and CDR2 as YYEEEE. The CDR3 region has the DNA TGTGCCAGCACCCGGACTAGCGGGACCTACGAGCAGTACTTC. Residues: CASTRTSGTYEQYF.

The V call is TRBV19, the J call TRBJ2-7, with D maybe TRBD1 (6 bases). The germline CDR1 and CDR2 sequences are LNHDA and SQIVND (reference sequence). V was clipped by 4 bases and J by 3 bases, with 10 bases between them. This CDR3 has 13 residues. CDR3 sequence: CASSRGHFYEQYF. CDR3 nucleotide sequence: TGTGCCAGTAGTAGGGGACATTTCTACGAGCAGTACTTC.

J is TRBJ2-1 and V is TRBV24-1, with D maybe TRBD1 (6 bases). This CDR3 is 18 amino acids long. Trimming removed 4 bases at V and 0 bases at J, with 18 bases between. Germline-derived CDR1 and CDR2 are KGHDR and SFDVKD. CDR3 in DNA: TGTGCCACCAGTGACCAAAATCATACGACAGGCTCCTACAATGAGCAGTTCTTC. Protein sequence: CATSDQNHTTGSYNEQFF.

This chain connects TRBV20-1 to TRBJ2-7; D possibly corresponds to TRBD2 (5 bases). V was pared by 0 bases and J by 3 bases, with 12 bases between. CDR1 is DFQATT, CDR2 SNEGSKA, per germline (reference sequence). This CDR3 is 14 amino acids long. CDR3 residues: CSARDLQEVYEQYF. CDR3 in DNA: TGCAGTGCTAGAGATCTCCAGGAGGTCTACGAGCAGTACTTC.

This clonotype was counted ten times or more. The CDR3 region has the DNA TGCAGTGCTAGAAGGGCTAGCGGGGGGGCGGCTGAGCAGTTCTTC. It is translated as CSARRASGGAAEQFF. The V gene is TRBV20-1, the J gene TRBJ2-1; TRBD2 matches 12 bases. The CDR3 is made up of 15 amino acids. Germline V gene sequence: CDR1 DFQATT, CDR2 SNEGSKA (reference sequence). After removal of 2 bases from V and 9 bases from J, the junction contained 8 bases not matched to a gene.

This clonotype was picked up many times. J is TRBJ2-7 and V is TRBV7-3; 7 bases fit TRBD2. Germline CDR1 and CDR2: SGHTA and FQGTGA. This CDR3 has 14 residues. Trimming at V came to 5 bases and at J to 3 bases, leaving 7 bases not matched to a gene. CDR3 in amino acids: CASSHGGGSYEQYF. CDR3 DNA sequence: TGTGCCAGCAGCCATGGCGGGGGTAGCTACGAGCAGTACTTC.

This clonotype was seen at least ten times. The V call is TRBV20-1, the J call TRBJ2-2; D is uncertain. V was trimmed by 3 bases and J by 2 bases, leaving 10 bases between them. The CDR3 is made up of 14 amino acids. Germline-derived CDR1 and CDR2 are DFQATT and SNEGSKA (reference sequence). The DNA of the CDR3 is TGCAGTGCTAGGAAGGGTTCCAACACCGGGGAGCTGTTTTTT. This encodes CSARKGSNTGELFF.

This clonotype has just a few counts. This chain links TRBV5-8 with TRBJ2-1; 8 bases line up with TRBD2. This CDR3 is 13 amino acids long. V gave up 4 bases and J gave up 9 bases; unmatched junction bases: 6. The V gene's germline CDR1 is SGHTS and CDR2 YDEGEE. DNA for the CDR3: TGTGCCAGCAGCCGGACTAGCACGTTTGAGCAGTTCTTC. It yields the protein CASSRTSTFEQFF. Variable domain in full (rest from reference TRBV5-8 and TRBJ2-1): EAGVTQSPTHLIKTRGQQATLRCSPISGHTSVYWYQQALGLGLQFLLWYDEGEERNRGNFPPRFSGRQFPNYSSELNVNALELEDSALYLCASSRTSTFEQFFGPGTRLTVL.

In this sample, this clonotype turned up many times. The chain joins TRBV30 to TRBJ1-2; a possible D gene is TRBD1 (5 bases). Germline lookup yields CDR1 GTSNPN and CDR2 SVGIG (reference sequence). The V gene lost 5 bases and the J gene lost 8 bases, with 12 bases spanning the gap. The CDR3 covers 11 residues. The CDR3 is CAWGTAGGYTF. CDR3 nucleotides: TGTGCCTGGGGGACTGCCGGGGGCTACACCTTC. Variable domain in full (rest from reference TRBV30 and TRBJ1-2): SQTIHQWPATLVQPVGSPLSLECTVEGTSNPNLYWYRQAAGRGLQLLFYSVGIGQISSEVPQNLSASRPQDRQFILSSKKLLLSDSGFYLCAWGTAGGYTFGSGTRLTVV.

The rearrangement uses TRBV4-1 and TRBJ2-3; TRBD2 aligns across 11 bases. The CDR3 loop spans 16 amino acids. V was pared by 3 bases and J by 3 bases, with 5 bases of the junction left unmatched. Germline-derived CDR1 and CDR2 are MGHRA and YSYEKL. CDR3 in DNA: TGCGCCAGCAGCCAGGTAGCGGGGGGGCCGACAGATACGCAGTATTTT. It translates to CASSQVAGGPTDTQYF.

The sample holds many counts of this clonotype. The chain employs TRBV12-3 or TRBV12-4 and TRBJ1-3; D ambiguous. CDR3 length equals 13 residues. V shed 5 bases and J shed 0 bases, with 5 bases lying between them. The CDR3 loop reads CASSTLSGNTIYF. The CDR3 DNA is TGTGCCAGCAGTACCCTCTCTGGAAACACCATATATTTT.

V usage is TRBV20-1 and J usage is TRBJ2-4, with a tentative D call TRBD1 (5 bases). V shed 6 bases and J shed 7 bases, with 19 bases lying between them. Germline assignment: CDR1 DFQATT and CDR2 SNEGSKA (reference sequence). The length of the CDR3 is 14 residues. CDR3 DNA sequence: TGCAGTGCGCCTTCCAAGGGGTTATATAACATTCAGTACTTC. This encodes CSAPSKGLYNIQYF.

This clonotype appeared many times. V and J are TRBV20-1 and TRBJ2-7; possibly TRBD1 for D (6 bases). Germline CDR1 is DFQATT and CDR2 is SNEGSKA (reference sequence). This CDR3 has 15 amino acids. V lost 3 bases, J lost 1 base, and 16 bases lay in between. As DNA, the CDR3 is TGCAGTGCTAGGCCCAGGCGACAGGCGTCCTACGAGCAGTACTTC. Translating gives CSARPRRQASYEQYF.

There are a few counts of this clonotype. This chain links TRBV5-1 with TRBJ1-2; 10 bases agree with TRBD1. Germline V CDR1 and CDR2: SGHRS, YFSETQ. The CDR3 spans 14 residues. V lost 7 bases to trimming and J lost 5 bases; unmatched junction nucleotides: 8. This CDR3 is CASQSGQGVYGYTF. The CDR3 DNA is TGCGCCAGCCAATCCGGACAGGGGGTTTATGGCTACACCTTC.

In this sample, this clonotype turned up many times. This chain joins TRBV10-3 and TRBJ1-6; TRBD1 matches 7 bases. CDR1 and CDR2 (germline): ENHRY, SYGVKD. Losses at the gene ends were 8 bases for V and 10 bases for J; bases not matched to a gene: 8. This CDR3 region has 13 residues. For the CDR3, the DNA is TGTGCCATCTCACCTGGACAGGCGTCACCCCTCCACTTT. Residues: CAISPGQASPLHF.

The chain is built from TRBV6-1 and TRBJ1-1, with D possibly being TRBD1 (5 bases). The CDR3 runs 13 residues. The germline gives CDR1 MNHNS, CDR2 SASEGT. The V gene lost 6 bases and the J gene lost 4 bases, with 12 bases spanning the gap. CDR3 nucleotide sequence: TGTGCCAGCAGCCAACGGGGCTCCACTGAAGCTTTCTTT. It codes for CASSQRGSTEAFF.

The CDR3 protein is CASSPGQGKGNEQFF. The CDR3 DNA follows: TGTGCCAGCTCACCCGGGCAGGGGAAGGGCAATGAGCAGTTCTTC. The J gene is TRBJ2-1, the V gene TRBV18; D perhaps matches TRBD1 (6 bases). V was pared by 3 bases and J by 6 bases, with 15 bases between. The germline V gene encodes CDR1 KGHSH and CDR2 LQKENI. The CDR3 totals 15 residues.

This clonotype was detected many times. This chain connects TRBV6-5 to TRBJ1-3; D is ambiguous. The CDR3 totals 15 residues. Between the trimmed V and J ends, which lost 0 bases and 3 bases, there was a span of 9 bases. Germline V CDR1 and CDR2: MNHEY, SVGAGI. The CDR3 DNA follows: TGTGCCAGCAGTTACTCGAGTCCAGATGGAAACACCATATATTTT. Residues: CASSYSSPDGNTIYF.

This clonotype was detected ten times or more. The rearrangement joins TRBV7-2 to TRBJ2-2; D is possibly TRBD1 or TRBD2 (5 bases each). CDR1 is SGHTA and CDR2 is FQGNSA in the germline V gene. The germline V and J ends were trimmed by 7 bases and 2 bases, with 14 bases remaining between them. This CDR3 region has 15 residues. The CDR3 here is CASILGTLNTGELFF. DNA for the CDR3: TGTGCCAGCATCCTGGGGACCCTCAACACCGGGGAGCTGTTTTTT.